The 27 T cell receptor beta chains below come from one sample, sequenced in a study of OX40 agonist ivuxolimab in advanced cancers. Repertoires were generated with immunoSEQ multiplex PCR, while TCRdb's copy carries only in-frame clones and drops some. The sample has roughly 75,000 clones; about four fifths are singletons. Here the sequenced sample was CD4+ or CD8+ T cells sorted from blood, taken in a trial of the OX40 agonist ivuxolimab. Receptors were obtained from an adult with an advanced solid tumor such as melanoma, head and neck, liver or kidney cancer.

The chain recombines TRBV30 with TRBJ2-2; D not certain. Per the germline V gene, CDR1 is GTSNPN and CDR2 is SVGIG (reference sequence). The CDR3 sequence is 15 residues long. The V and J ends lost 0 bases and 3 bases respectively, with 11 bases between them. The CDR3 nucleotides read TGTGCCTGGAGTGTTTTGCAGTCCGACACCGGGGAGCTGTTTTTT. Protein: CAWSVLQSDTGELFF.

The gene calls are TRBV7-3 and TRBJ2-7; D remains ambiguous. Germline V lookup: CDR1 SGHTA, CDR2 FQGTGA. V was cut by 5 bases and J by 2 bases, with 13 bases left in between. This CDR3 has 14 residues. The CDR3 sequence: CASSLLGFAYEQYF. The CDR3, as DNA: TGTGCCAGCAGCCTACTTGGTTTTGCCTACGAGCAGTACTTC.

This clone was picked up one time. The rearrangement joins TRBV7-2 to TRBJ2-7, with 8 bases identical to TRBD1. Germline CDR1 SGHTA, CDR2 FQGNSA. J was trimmed by 2 bases and V by 3 bases; bases with no gene match: 3. This CDR3 is built from 14 residues. The CDR3 sequence is CASSFGTGTYEQYF. The CDR3 nucleotides read TGTGCCAGCAGCTTCGGGACAGGTACCTACGAGCAGTACTTC.

This clone was observed a single time. The chain joins TRBV5-1 to TRBJ2-3; 8 positions agree with TRBD2. Germline V gene sequence: CDR1 SGHRS, CDR2 YFSETQ. The CDR3 is 17 amino acids. The V gene end was trimmed by 1 base and the J gene end by 0 bases; junction bases not matched to a gene: 7. CDR3 nucleotides: TGCGCCAGCAGCTTGAAACCCAGCGGGGGCAGCACAGATACGCAGTATTTT. It encodes CASSLKPSGGSTDTQYF.

This rearrangement joins TRBV4-2 to TRBJ1-2; D remains ambiguous. Per germline, CDR1 LGHNA and CDR2 YNFKEQ. The CDR3 is 14 amino acids. V lost 0 bases and J lost 4, with 9 bases in between. The DNA of the CDR3 is TGTGCCAGCAGCCAAGAGAAGGGCGGCTATGGCTACACCTTC. Amino acid sequence: CASSQEKGGYGYTF.

The CDR3 nucleotides read TGTGCCAGCAGTTTATTGCAGAACACTGAAGCTTTCTTT. It encodes CASSLLQNTEAFF. J is TRBJ1-1 and V is TRBV28; D remains ambiguous. The V gene's germline CDR1 is MDHEN and CDR2 SYDVKM. V lost 1 base and J 1 base, leaving 4 bases between the germline ends. CDR3 length: 13 amino acids.

This clone has more than one count but fewer than ten. V usage is TRBV5-4 and J usage is TRBJ1-1; D possibly corresponds to TRBD1 (6 bases). Trimming took 3 bases from V and 6 from J, leaving 12 bases between them. The CDR3 spans 13 residues. Germline CDR1 SGHNT, CDR2 YYREEE (reference sequence). CDR3: CASSSDRRAEAFF. The DNA for the CDR3 is TGTGCCAGCAGCTCCGACAGGCGGGCTGAAGCTTTCTTT.

V and J are TRBV5-1 and TRBJ2-7; TRBD2 matches 11 bases. The ends lost 3 bases at V and 7 bases at J; junction bases unmatched: 12. Germline CDR1 SGHRS, CDR2 YFSETQ. CDR3 size: 16 residues. The DNA of the CDR3 is TGCGCCAGCAGCTCGTTTTCCGGGACTAGCGGAGGGGAGCAGTACTTC. It encodes CASSSFSGTSGGEQYF.

The rearrangement uses TRBV9 and TRBJ2-4; D is possibly TRBD2 (6 bases). The CDR3 runs to 15 residues. Germline CDR1 and CDR2: SGDLS and YYNGEE. V lost 0 bases and J lost 0, with 7 bases in between. The CDR3 loop is CASSVDGRAKNIQYF. Written as DNA, the CDR3 is TGTGCCAGCAGCGTAGACGGGAGAGCCAAAAACATTCAGTACTTC.

The gene calls are TRBV5-1 and TRBJ2-7, with TRBD1 as a possible D gene (6 bases). V was pared by 1 base and J by 0 bases, with 8 bases between. CDR1 is SGHRS, CDR2 YFSETQ, per germline. The CDR3 runs 14 residues. The CDR3 spells CASSLRQDSYEQYF. CDR3 bases: TGCGCCAGCAGCTTGAGACAGGACTCCTACGAGCAGTACTTC.

This chain connects TRBV6-1 to TRBJ2-4; the D is unclear. V was trimmed by 2 bases and J by 6 bases, leaving 5 bases between them. Germline V gene lookup returns CDR1 MNHNS and CDR2 SASEGT. The CDR3 is made up of 12 amino acids. CDR3 in amino acids: CASSEKGNIQYF. For the CDR3, the DNA is TGTGCCAGCAGTGAAAAGGGAAACATTCAGTACTTC.

V usage is TRBV7-6 and J usage is TRBJ1-3; D not resolved. The length of the CDR3 is 17 residues. CDR1 and CDR2 (germline): SGHVS, FNYEAQ. Trimming pared 5 bases from V and 0 bases from J, leaving 17 bases between. CDR3 sequence (DNA): TGTGCCAGCAGCCCCCAAAGGCAGGAGCTCTCTGGAAACACCATATATTTT. This encodes CASSPQRQELSGNTIYF. Full variable domain (remainder filled in from reference TRBV7-6 and TRBJ1-3): GAGVSQSPRYKVTKRGQDVALRCDPISGHVSLYWYRQALGQGPEFLTYFNYEAQQDKSGLPNDRFSAERPEGSISTLTIQRTEQRDSAMYRCASSPQRQELSGNTIYFGEGSWLTVV.

The J gene is TRBJ2-3, the V gene TRBV30; 7 nucleotides align to TRBD2. The CDR3 spans 16 residues. V was clipped by 2 bases and J by 5 bases; unmatched bases: 13. Germline CDR1 and CDR2: GTSNPN and SVGIG (reference sequence). CDR3 sequence (DNA): TGTGCCTGGAGTCCGCCGCTAGCGGTCGAAGGAGATACGCAGTATTTT. As protein: CAWSPPLAVEGDTQYF.

CDR3 protein: CASKGRGTDTQYF. Written as DNA, the CDR3 is TGTGCCAGCAAGGGGCGTGGCACAGATACGCAGTATTTT. This chain joins TRBV7-9 and TRBJ2-3; D possibly corresponds to TRBD1 (5 bases). The V gene lost 7 bases and the J gene lost 1 base, with 9 bases spanning the gap. The CDR3 loop spans 13 amino acids. Looked up from germline, CDR1 is SEHNR and CDR2 is FQNEAQ (reference sequence). Looking up the rest from reference TRBV7-9 and TRBJ2-3 gives the full variable domain: DTGVSQNPRHKITKRGQNVTFRCDPISEHNRLYWYRQTLGQGPEFLTYFQNEAQLEKSRLLSDRFSAERPKGSFSTLEIQRTEQGDSAMYLCASKGRGTDTQYFGPGTRLTVL.

This chain links TRBV5-1 with TRBJ2-2, with TRBD1 matching 7 bases. The CDR3 is made up of 16 amino acids. V shed 2 bases, J shed 6 bases, and the junction held 10 bases outside the gene matches. Germline CDR1 reads SGHRS; CDR2 reads YFSETQ. The CDR3: CASSLGNRGSSGELFF. CDR3 sequence (DNA): TGCGCCAGCAGCTTAGGAAACAGGGGTTCTTCCGGGGAGCTGTTTTTT.

The chain is built from TRBV7-2 and TRBJ2-3, with D unclear. The CDR3 totals 12 residues. Germline V gives CDR1 SGHTA, CDR2 FQGNSA. V was cut by 2 bases and J by 5 bases, with 5 bases left in between. The CDR3 bases are TGTGCCAGCAGCTTACCCCGAGATACGCAGTATTTT. Its protein is CASSLPRDTQYF.

This clone was seen a handful of times. This chain uses TRBV5-1 with TRBJ1-1; D possibly corresponds to TRBD1 (5 bases). Trimming left V 0 bases short and J 1 base short, with 10 bases between. This CDR3 contains 15 residues. Germline V gene sequence: CDR1 SGHRS, CDR2 YFSETQ. The CDR3 bases are TGCGCCAGCAGCTTGGACGGGGGGAGGAACACTGAAGCTTTCTTT. Its translation: CASSLDGGRNTEAFF.

The rearrangement joins TRBV4-2 to TRBJ1-2, with 7 bases that match TRBD1. CDR1 is LGHNA, CDR2 YNFKEQ, per germline. The J segment lost 8 bases and the V segment lost 3 bases, leaving 12 bases of the junction unmatched. This CDR3 contains 15 residues. The CDR3: CASSQERTGHRGYTF. The CDR3 bases are TGTGCCAGCAGCCAGGAACGGACAGGTCATAGAGGCTACACCTTC.

CDR3 bases: TGTGCCAGCAGTTTATTTTCCTCAGCTAACTATGGCTACACCTTC. Amino acid sequence: CASSLFSSANYGYTF. The chain carries TRBV27 and TRBJ1-2, with D hard to call. The CDR3 loop spans 15 amino acids. V lost 1 base and J lost 0, with 9 bases in between. Germline V gene lookup returns CDR1 MNHEY and CDR2 SMNVEV (reference sequence).

Points on this clone: Other DNA sequences in this sample translate to the same CDR3. The chain uses TRBV6-5 and TRBJ2-5; no clear D gene. The CDR3 contains 13 residues. V lost 2 bases to trimming and J lost 8 bases, with 12 bases between them. Germline lookup yields CDR1 MNHEY and CDR2 SVGAGI. CDR3 residues: CASSYSVGETQYF. The CDR3 coding sequence is TGTGCCAGCAGTTACAGTGTTGGGGAAACCCAGTACTTC.

The rearrangement joins TRBV7-2 to TRBJ2-7; TRBD2 matches at 8 bases. Trimming cost V 4 bases and J 2 bases; bases outside gene matches: 7. Germline V CDR1 and CDR2: SGHTA, FQGNSA. The CDR3 runs 15 residues. The CDR3: CASSWPGRGAYEQYF. As DNA, the CDR3 is TGTGCCAGCAGCTGGCCCGGGCGGGGGGCCTACGAGCAGTACTTC. Full variable domain (remainder filled in from reference TRBV7-2 and TRBJ2-7): GAGVSQSPSNKVTEKGKDVELRCDPISGHTALYWYRQSLGQGLEFLIYFQGNSAPDKSGLPSDRFSAERTGGSVSTLTIQRTQQEDSAVYLCASSWPGRGAYEQYFGPGTRLTVT.

The V call is TRBV9, the J call TRBJ2-7; 7 bases map to TRBD1. The CDR3 length is 15 residues. Germline assignment: CDR1 SGDLS and CDR2 YYNGEE. The J segment lost 4 bases and the V segment lost 0 bases, leaving 7 bases of the junction unmatched. This CDR3 is CASSVEGQNSYEQYF. The CDR3 DNA is TGTGCCAGCAGCGTAGAGGGACAGAACTCATACGAGCAGTACTTC.

V is TRBV2 and J is TRBJ1-4; D might be TRBD1 (5 bases). This CDR3 is 13 amino acids long. V was trimmed by 5 bases and J by 5 bases, leaving 9 bases between them. Germline CDR1 is SNHLY and CDR2 is FYNNEI. The CDR3 sequence: CASSQRGNEKLFF. CDR3 in DNA: TGTGCCAGCAGTCAGCGGGGCAATGAAAAACTGTTTTTT.

V usage is TRBV11-3 and J usage is TRBJ1-1, with D perhaps TRBD1 (5 bases). CDR3 size: 16 residues. CDR1 is SGHNT, CDR2 YENEEA, per germline. The V and J ends lost 2 bases and 6 bases respectively, with 19 bases between them. DNA of the CDR3: TGTGCCAGCAGCTTATCGGGTTGGGGCAGGGCCCCTGAAGCTTTCTTT. It yields the protein CASSLSGWGRAPEAFF.

The chain couples TRBV7-8 to TRBJ1-3; TRBD1 matches at 7 bases. Germline values: CDR1 SGHVS, CDR2 FQNEAQ. The CDR3 consists of 16 residues. J was trimmed by 0 bases and V by 4 bases; bases with no gene match: 6. The chain's CDR3 is CASSSAQGFSGNTIYF. In nucleotides, the CDR3 is TGTGCCAGCAGCTCGGCACAGGGGTTCTCTGGAAACACCATATATTTT. The complete variable domain, with remaining parts taken from reference TRBV7-8 and TRBJ1-3, reads GAGVSQSPRYKVAKRGQDVALRCDPISGHVSLFWYQQALGQGPEFLTYFQNEAQLDKSGLPSDRFFAERPEGSVSTLKIQRTQQEDSAVYLCASSSAQGFSGNTIYFGEGSWLTVV.

The chain combines TRBV2 with TRBJ1-3; weak D call: TRBD1 (5 bases). Germline CDR1 is SNHLY and CDR2 is FYNNEI. Trimming took 4 bases from V and 2 from J, leaving 9 bases between them. The CDR3 spans 14 residues. CDR3 nucleotides: TGTGCCAGCAGTGGGACAAACCCTGGAAACACCATATATTTT. Translated, it gives CASSGTNPGNTIYF.

The chain combines TRBV7-2 with TRBJ1-1; 7 nucleotides agree with TRBD1. Germline V CDR1 and CDR2: SGHTA, FQGNSA. The CDR3 contains 15 residues. The V segment lost 4 bases and the J segment 6 bases; nucleotides outside the gene matches: 11. Here the CDR3 DNA reads TGTGCCAGCAGCTCTCATGGACAGGTTTTGTCTGAAGCTTTCTTT. It encodes CASSSHGQVLSEAFF.